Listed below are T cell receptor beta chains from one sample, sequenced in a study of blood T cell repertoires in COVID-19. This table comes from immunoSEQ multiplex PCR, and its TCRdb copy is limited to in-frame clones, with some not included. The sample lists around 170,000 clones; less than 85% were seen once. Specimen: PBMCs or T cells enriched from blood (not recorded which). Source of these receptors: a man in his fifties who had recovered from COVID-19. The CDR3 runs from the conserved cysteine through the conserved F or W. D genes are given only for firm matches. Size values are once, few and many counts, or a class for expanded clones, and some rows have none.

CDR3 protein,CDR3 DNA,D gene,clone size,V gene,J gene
CASSPRDTAPLHF,TGTGCCAGCAGCCCCAGGGACACCGCACCCCTCCACTTT,-,-,TRBV27,TRBJ1-6
CASSQDAGAKNTEAFF,TGCGCCAGCAGCCAAGACGCAGGGGCGAAGAACACTGAAGCTTTCTTT,-,-,TRBV4-3,TRBJ1-1
CSASDRAYQPQHF,TGCAGTGCTAGTGACAGGGCATACCAGCCCCAGCATTTT,TRBD1,-,TRBV20-1,TRBJ1-5
CASSPQENRGRSTEAFF,TGTGCCAGCTCACCTCAGGAAAACAGGGGGCGGTCAACTGAAGCTTTCTTT,TRBD1,-,TRBV18,TRBJ1-1
CATSRDFADTEAFF,TGTGCCACCAGCAGAGATTTTGCGGACACTGAAGCTTTCTTT,-,-,TRBV15,TRBJ1-1
CASSLPGEWVSTEAFF,TGTGCCAGCAGCCTCCCAGGGGAGTGGGTGAGCACTGAAGCTTTCTTT,-,-,TRBV3-1/TRBV3-2,TRBJ1-1
CASSQGFGDGYTF,TGTGCCAGCAGCCAAGGATTCGGGGATGGCTACACCTTC,-,few,TRBV3-1/TRBV3-2,TRBJ1-2
CASSLYDSNTEAFF,TGTGCCAGCAGTTTATATGATAGCAACACTGAAGCTTTCTTT,-,-,TRBV28,TRBJ1-1
CASNPTGLAGGLQYF,TGCGCCAGCAACCCTACGGGACTAGCGGGGGGCCTGCAGTACTTC,TRBD2,-,TRBV4-1,TRBJ2-7
CASSLGRGIGNSPLHF,TGTGCCAGCAGCTTAGGAAGGGGGATTGGGAATTCACCCCTCCACTTT,-,-,TRBV7-9,TRBJ1-6
CSARQTLRYF,TGCAGTGCTCGACAGACCCTGAGGTATTTT,-,-,TRBV20-1,TRBJ2-3
CASSVGVGGVGYEQYF,TGTGCCAGCAGCGTAGGTGTCGGCGGAGTAGGCTACGAGCAGTACTTC,-,-,TRBV9,TRBJ2-7
CATSDTGAGGYTF,TGTGCCACCAGTGATACAGGGGCCGGTGGCTACACCTTC,TRBD1,-,TRBV24-1,TRBJ1-2
CASSSPPGEWDYGYTF,TGTGCCAGCAGCTCCCCACCCGGGGAGTGGGACTATGGCTACACCTTC,-,-,TRBV5-6,TRBJ1-2
CASSPLDRSSYNSPLHF,TGTGCCAGTAGTCCTTTGGACAGGAGCTCCTATAATTCACCCCTCCACTTT,TRBD1,-,TRBV19,TRBJ1-6
CASSLYSGGTVNSPLHF,TGTGCCAGCAGTTTATATAGTGGGGGGACTGTAAATTCACCCCTCCACTTT,-,-,TRBV27,TRBJ1-6
CASSYSNALASNEQFF,TGTGCCAGCAGTTACTCGAACGCGCTAGCGTCCAATGAGCAGTTCTTC,-,-,TRBV6-5,TRBJ2-1
CASSSLTYEQYF,TGTGCCAGCAGTTCACTGACCTACGAGCAGTACTTC,-,-,TRBV7-9,TRBJ2-7
CASRYTRYSNQPQHF,TGTGCCAGCAGGTACACCAGATATAGCAATCAGCCCCAGCATTTT,-,-,TRBV6-5,TRBJ1-5
CATRGGGYEQYF,TGTGCCACTAGGGGGGGAGGTTACGAGCAGTACTTC,-,-,TRBV27,TRBJ2-7